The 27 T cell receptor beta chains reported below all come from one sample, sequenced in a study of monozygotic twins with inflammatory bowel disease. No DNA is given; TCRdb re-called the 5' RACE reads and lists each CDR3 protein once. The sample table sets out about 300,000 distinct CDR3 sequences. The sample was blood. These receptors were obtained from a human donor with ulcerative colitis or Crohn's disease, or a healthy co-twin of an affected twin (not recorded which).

CDR3: CASSWSSIGETQYF. The rearrangement uses TRBV12-3 or TRBV12-4 and TRBJ2-5. The CDR3 runs 14 residues.

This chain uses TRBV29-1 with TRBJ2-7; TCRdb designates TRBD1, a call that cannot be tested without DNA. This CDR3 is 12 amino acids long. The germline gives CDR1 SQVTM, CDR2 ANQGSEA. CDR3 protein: CSAGTASYEQYF.

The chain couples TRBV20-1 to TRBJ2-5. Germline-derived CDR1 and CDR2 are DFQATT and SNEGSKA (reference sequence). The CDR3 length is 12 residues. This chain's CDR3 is CSARRSQETQYF.

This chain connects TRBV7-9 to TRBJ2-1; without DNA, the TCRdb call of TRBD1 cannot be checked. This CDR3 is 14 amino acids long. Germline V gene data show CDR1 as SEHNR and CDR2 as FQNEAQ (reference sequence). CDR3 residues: CASSSLGGRGEQFF.

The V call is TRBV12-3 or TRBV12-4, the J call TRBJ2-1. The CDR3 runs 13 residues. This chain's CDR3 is CASSFVAENEQFF.

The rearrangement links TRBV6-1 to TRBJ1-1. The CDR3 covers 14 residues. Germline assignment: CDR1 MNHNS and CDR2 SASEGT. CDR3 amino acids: CASRYARGGTEAFF.

The CDR3 protein is CASTGAIYNEQFF. This chain connects TRBV12-3 or TRBV12-4 to TRBJ2-1; without DNA, the TCRdb call of TRBD1 cannot be checked. The CDR3 has 13 amino acids.

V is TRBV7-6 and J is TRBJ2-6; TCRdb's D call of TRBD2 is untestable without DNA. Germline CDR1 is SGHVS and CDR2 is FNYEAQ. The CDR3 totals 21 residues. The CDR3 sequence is CASSPTGEGKSLAAGANVLTF.

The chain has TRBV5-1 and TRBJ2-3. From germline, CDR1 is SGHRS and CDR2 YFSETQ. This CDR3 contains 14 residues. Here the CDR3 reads CASSSAPGTDTQYF. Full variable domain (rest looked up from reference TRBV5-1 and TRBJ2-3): KAGVTQTPRYLIKTRGQQVTLSCSPISGHRSVSWYQQTPGQGLQFLFEYFSETQRNKGNFPGRFSGRQFSNSRSEMNVSTLELGDSALYLCASSSAPGTDTQYFGPGTRLTVL.

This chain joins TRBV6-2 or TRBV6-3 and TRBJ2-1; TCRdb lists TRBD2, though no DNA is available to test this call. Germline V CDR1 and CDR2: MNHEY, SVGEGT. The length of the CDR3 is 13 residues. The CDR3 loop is CASNLAEPHEQFF.

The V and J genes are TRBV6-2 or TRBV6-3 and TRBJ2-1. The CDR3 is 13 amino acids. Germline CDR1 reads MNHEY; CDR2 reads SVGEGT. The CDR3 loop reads CAIRFDGYNEQFF.

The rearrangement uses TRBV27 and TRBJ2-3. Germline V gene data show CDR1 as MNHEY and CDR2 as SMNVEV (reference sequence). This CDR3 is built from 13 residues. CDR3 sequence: CASSFGGADTQYF.

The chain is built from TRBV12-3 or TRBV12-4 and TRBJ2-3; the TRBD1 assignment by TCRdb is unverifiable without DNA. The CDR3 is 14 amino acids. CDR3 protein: CASSFRTGSDTQYF.

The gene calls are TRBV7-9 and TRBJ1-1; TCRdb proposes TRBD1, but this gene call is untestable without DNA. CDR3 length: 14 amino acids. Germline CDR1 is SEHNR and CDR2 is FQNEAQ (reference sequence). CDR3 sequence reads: CASSHTQGNTEAFF.

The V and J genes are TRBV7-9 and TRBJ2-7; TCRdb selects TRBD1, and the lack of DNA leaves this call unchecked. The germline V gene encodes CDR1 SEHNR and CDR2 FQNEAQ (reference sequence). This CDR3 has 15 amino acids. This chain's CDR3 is CASSGNRDTTYEQYF.

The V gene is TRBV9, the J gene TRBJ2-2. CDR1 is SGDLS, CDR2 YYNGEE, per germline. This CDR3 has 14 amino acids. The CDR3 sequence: CASSVGTNTGELFF.

CDR3 amino acids: CASSFAGVKYEQYF. The chain uses TRBV5-1 and TRBJ2-7; TCRdb returns TRBD1, unconfirmable since there is no DNA. Germline V gene sequence: CDR1 SGHRS, CDR2 YFSETQ. The CDR3 consists of 14 residues.

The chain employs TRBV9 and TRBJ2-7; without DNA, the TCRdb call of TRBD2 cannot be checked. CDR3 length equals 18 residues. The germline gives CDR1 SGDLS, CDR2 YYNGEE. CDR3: CASSVGLAGGTGNYEQYF.

CDR3 residues: CASSFSLAGAAEQFF. The chain joins TRBV7-2 to TRBJ2-1; TCRdb names TRBD2, which stays unverified in the absence of DNA. This CDR3 region has 15 residues. Germline V CDR1 and CDR2: SGHTA, FQGNSA.

The CDR3 loop reads CASSLTGGEQPQHF. This chain joins TRBV11-2 and TRBJ1-5; TCRdb's D call of TRBD1 is untestable without DNA. The CDR3 totals 14 residues. Per the germline V gene, CDR1 is SGHAT and CDR2 is FQNNGV. The variable domain in full, with the rest retrieved from reference TRBV11-2 and TRBJ1-5, is EAGVAQSPRYKIIEKRQSVAFWCNPISGHATLYWYQQILGQGPKLLIQFQNNGVVDDSQLPKDRFSAERLKGVDSTLKIQPAKLEDSAVYLCASSLTGGEQPQHFGDGTRLSIL.

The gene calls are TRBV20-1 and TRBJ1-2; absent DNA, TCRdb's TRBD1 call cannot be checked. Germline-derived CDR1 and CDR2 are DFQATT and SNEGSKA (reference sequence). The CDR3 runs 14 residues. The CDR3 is CSASPAGYDYGYTF.

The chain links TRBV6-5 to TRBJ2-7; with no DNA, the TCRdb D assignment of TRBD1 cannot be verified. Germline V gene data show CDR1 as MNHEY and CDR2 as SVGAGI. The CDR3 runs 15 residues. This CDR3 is CASSYSLQRGVEQYF.

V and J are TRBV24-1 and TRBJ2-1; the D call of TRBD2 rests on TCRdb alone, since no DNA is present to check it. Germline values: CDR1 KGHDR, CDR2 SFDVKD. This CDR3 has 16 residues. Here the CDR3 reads CATSDGLAGAHNEQFF.

CDR3 sequence: CATSNIPEAGANVLTF. The chain is built from TRBV15 and TRBJ2-6; the D call from TCRdb, TRBD1, cannot be confirmed without DNA. Germline V gene data show CDR1 as LNHNV and CDR2 as YYDKDF (reference sequence). The CDR3 is 16 amino acids.

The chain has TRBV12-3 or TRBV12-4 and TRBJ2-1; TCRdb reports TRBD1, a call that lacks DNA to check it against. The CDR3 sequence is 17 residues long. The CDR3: CASRGGTGGEFTNEQFF.

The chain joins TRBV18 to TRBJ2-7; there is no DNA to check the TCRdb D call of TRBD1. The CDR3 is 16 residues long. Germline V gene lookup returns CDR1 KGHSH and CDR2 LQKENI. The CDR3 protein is CASSRTGTGASYEQYF.

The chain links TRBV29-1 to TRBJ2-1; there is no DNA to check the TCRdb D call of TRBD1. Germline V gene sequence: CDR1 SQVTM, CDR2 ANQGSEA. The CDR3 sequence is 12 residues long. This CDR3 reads CSAQTGRHEQFF.